This T cell receptor beta chain was obtained from a study of blood T cell repertoires in COVID-19. The CDR3 sequence is 16 residues long. The V segment lost 4 bases and the J segment 1 base; nucleotides outside the gene matches: 7. Per the germline V gene, CDR1 is SGDLS and CDR2 is YYNGEE. Assay: immunoSEQ multiplex PCR; the TCRdb copy retains only in-frame clones and omits some. The sample yields some 95,000 clones, about 88% seen once. This sequence joins TRBV9 and TRBJ2-5, with 10 bases aligning to TRBD2. The sample consisted of peripheral blood. The receptor was isolated from an elderly man with active or convalescent COVID-19. In DNA, the CDR3 is TGTGCCAGCAGCCCCAGACTAGCGGGTCTCCAAGAGACCCAGTACTTC. As protein: CASSPRLAGLQETQYF.